The TCR beta chain under discussion was sequenced for a study of blood T cell repertoires in COVID-19. As for the study in general: Both acute and convalescent COVID-19 samples were obtained from the United States, Italy and Spain. T cells, B-cell-depleted T cells, or PBMCs provided the cDNA or gDNA that served as material.

In the authors' workflow: Amplification with reference gene primers provided the estimates of nucleated cell counts. The method was immunoSEQ multiplex PCR; TCRdb's version includes in-frame clones alone and lacks a portion of them. The V and J calls and clone size come from that table; D and trimming were worked out from the DNA. Seen here are approximately 380,000 clones, approximately 90% observed once, and the top ten hold approximately 1.2%. This clone was detected only once. J lost 8 bases, V lost 1 base, and 3 bases had no gene match. Germline CDR1 SNHLY, CDR2 FYNNEI. The CDR3 consists of 14 residues. Participants came from roughly 24 US areas, aged about 18 to 95 years.

This receptor was taken from a young woman who had recovered from COVID-19. Sequencing was performed on PBMCs or T cells enriched from blood (not recorded which). This sequence joins TRBV2 and TRBJ2-3, with TRBD2 matching 10 bases. CDR3 amino acids: CASSEVLAGATQYF. DNA for the CDR3: TGTGCCAGCAGTGAAGTGCTAGCGGGGGCTACGCAGTATTTT.